Included here is one TCR beta chain sequence, with context. Its antigen is unknown. The sample holds no much larger clone one base away, and base qualities are not on file. This specimen includes other DNA sequences encoding the same CDR3. CDR1 and CDR2, looked up from the germline V gene (reference sequence), are SGHNT and YYREEE. The CDR3 runs 14 residues from the cysteine to the phenylalanine. CDR3 DNA is the only sequence kept; it has 42 bases, read in frame from the first base. Trimming takes 4 bases off V and 7 bases off J; junction bases not matched to a gene: 10. This sample is part of a study of cytomegalovirus exposure and HLA in healthy donors (dated by TCRdb to the late 2010s). In terms of the full investigation: An earlier analysis of approximately 600 of the donors reported more than 250 Gb of sequence data and some 120 million unique TCR beta sequences from 190 million or so T cells. An early release covering more than 500 HLA-typed donors comprised approximately 300 gigabases of sequencing data and 65 million to 100 million unique TCR sequences. Of the roughly 400 genotyped donors, about 80% fell in the genetic ancestry cluster associated with self-reported Caucasian donors. The study was designed to test whether signatures of past pathogen exposure could be identified by cataloging public T cell receptors. Using immunosequencing, the study profiled T cell repertoires from around 680 subjects and related those repertoires to cytomegalovirus serostatus. In addition to the first cohort of around 670 subjects, a separate validation cohort of 130 or so different subjects was used. The study combined high-throughput TCR immunosequencing, statistical association of individual TCRs with disease status, and machine learning to predict cytomegalovirus infection status. A later analysis re-analyzed previously published TCR beta repertoires from 666 donors and added high-resolution HLA genotyping to study TCR occurrence patterns. In the later analysis, no new phenotypic data were used to find candidate immune exposures; instead, reliance was placed on TCR beta sequences and their occurrence across donors. To decide whether each TCR beta V gene segment behaved as functional or pseudogenic, an earlier analysis of approximately 590 of the donors relied on high-throughput TCR beta sequencing. Donor age, sex, ethnicity and CMV serostatus were compiled alongside the repertoire data. In a later genetic analysis, genome-wide SNP genotypes for about three fifths of the 666 donors were used, and that subset was treated as a discovery cohort. All discovery cohort repertoires had been generated on a single sequencing platform. Class I and class II HLA loci were covered by the typing at four-digit resolution. The number of typed donors differed by locus: about 629-630 for A, B, C, DRB1 and DQB1; 522 for DQA1; 606 for DPA1; and 450 to 480 for DPB1. Five DR-DQ haplotypes were treated as single units for association and clustering because of strong linkage in the cohort. Across roughly 420 genotyped donors of the cohort, an average of approximately 240,000 unique TCR beta nucleotide sequences per donor were sequenced, and 15% to 20% of those sequences were non-productive.

In total, roughly 710 healthy bone marrow donors made up the cohort. All cohort members were sampled while nominally healthy, although unrecorded immune exposures were likely present. The donor was CMV seropositive and belonged to the group of over 250 seropositive cohort members. Each donor provided a peripheral blood sample, and peripheral blood mononuclear cells were used for TCR beta sequencing. The Qiagen DNeasy Blood Extraction Kit was used to extract genomic DNA from the blood cell samples. Receptor libraries were prepared by the immunoSEQ multiplex PCR assay. For the multiplex PCR, a mixture combining 60 forward primers for TCR Vbeta segments and 13 reverse primers for TCR Jbeta segments was used. Amplification of the CDR3 region of rearranged TCR beta genes was performed with a multiplex PCR assay on genomic DNA. On the Illumina HiSeq System, the amplified TCR beta libraries were sequenced as 87-base-pair reads. The original methods were these. In a later analysis, some 80 million unique TCR beta chains were counted across the roughly 700 repertoires, and roughly 9.9 million of these chains were shared by at least two donors. Raw reads were error-corrected and collapsed into unique sequences by a nearest-neighbor algorithm in which closely related sequences were merged to remove PCR and sequencing errors. V, D and J gene segments were assigned by aligning CDR3 sequences to IMGT reference sequences. Each retained sequence needed at least a six-nucleotide match to both a V gene segment and a J gene segment. Rearrangements were called productive when the CDR3 lacked stop codons and stayed in frame with V and J; all others were non-productive. CDR3 was defined by IMGT convention, running from the second conserved V-encoded cysteine to the conserved J-encoded phenylalanine. Sequences without an unambiguous match to a single V gene segment were excluded from the earlier analysis of 450 to 750 of the donors. An earlier analysis of roughly 590 of the donors called V segments functional above 56.7% productive rearrangements and segregating when the between-donor standard deviation exceeded 5%. To diagnose cytomegalovirus status from the catalog of TCR beta chain sequences, a statistical classification framework was built. In a later analysis, TCR nucleotide sequences were compared against IMGT/GENE-DB human TR gene sequences so that V and J genes could be assigned. Using the TCRdist pipeline, a later analysis assigned CDR3 sequences along with most-parsimonious VDJ recombination scenarios. A later analysis defined each TCR beta chain by its CDR3 amino acid sequence plus V-gene family, and excluded reads lacking a unique V-gene family. To address suspected cross-contamination and a sequencing artifact, a later analysis removed some 620 highly shared, low-generation-probability nucleotide sequences. A later analysis calculated a clonal expansion index for each public chain from normalized within-repertoire ranks of inferred template counts. In a later analysis, generation probabilities were computed with a VDJ recombination model fitted to out-of-frame rearrangements, and the resulting probabilities were checked against IGoR. In a later analysis, hypergeometric tests were used to score TCR-TCR, TCR-HLA and TCR-CMV co-occurrence, with a repertoire-size bias correction applied to TCR pairs. To estimate false discovery rates, a later analysis permuted the HLA or CMV assignments 20 times. In a later analysis, co-occurring TCRs were grouped using DBSCAN, with TCRdist sequence similarity added in when clustering inside HLA-allele-positive subsets. Co-occurrence clustering excluded repertoires with fewer than 30,000 or more than 120,000 public chains, plus five with anomalous nucleotide sharing. Here the immuneACCESS table is served through TCRdb, limited to in-frame sequences with V and J called. Missing clones are a known gap in these copies; in checked studies unresolved V genes cover under half, and the rest lacks a known reason. V and J calls and clone size are given by that table; D and trimming were obtained from the DNA. The sample has roughly 110,000 clones on record, 70% to 80% of them singletons. The top ten constitute about 12% of the sample.

Here is what the overall study found, with its caveats: The sequencing pipeline was judged likely to have produced a cluster of highly shared sequence variants as a technical artifact. In an earlier analysis of some 500 of the donors, most TCR beta V segments appeared in productive rearrangements about 87% or about 30% of the time, broadly matching IMGT annotations. Because HLA typing was missing for some donors at each locus, association tests included only the typed subset. Most TCR sequences were seen in very few donors, while some public TCRs were found in many individuals. Compared with the roughly 600-donor mean, donors in an Asian-associated ancestry cluster had fewer N-insertions in productive TCRs, according to a later genetic analysis. In the study, around 160 TCR beta chains were listed as associated with cytomegalovirus. Compared with equally common non-associated chains, HLA-associated TCR beta chains in a later analysis were more clonally expanded and had lower generation probabilities. According to the authors, the approach could potentially be generalized to other disease states and immunological phenotypes. Over 15 rarely observed V segments, including chromosome 9 orphons, were excluded from the earlier analysis of a few hundred of the donors because counts were too low. Three of the identified cytomegalovirus-associated TCR beta chains were confirmed in vitro to be specific for cytomegalovirus antigens. Immune exposure information for the cohort was limited to CMV serostatus. A further reported finding was that TCR beta sequences accurately predicted the HLA-A and HLA-B alleles for most subjects in the first cohort. A later genetic analysis associated a missense DCLRE1C variant with V-gene and J-gene trimming of TCR beta chains, and an independent cohort replicated the association. In a later analysis, several top co-occurrence clusters were reported to appear linked to parvovirus B19, influenza, CMV and Epstein-Barr virus. Strong co-occurrence of HLA alleles, especially DR and DQ, made assigning TCR associations to individual alleles difficult. A later analysis associated 16,951 TCR beta sequences with specific HLA alleles at a false discovery rate of 0.05. The classifier was reported to diagnose cytomegalovirus status with high specificity and sensitivity in both the original and validation cohorts. Most CMV-associated TCR beta chains appeared to be HLA-restricted in a later analysis, and the HLA associations seemed to be driven largely by CMV exposure. Correlated functional status among segregating V segments might reflect linkage disequilibrium, but an unknown experimental factor could not be ruled out. Presence/absence analyses assumed roughly uniform sequencing depth across donors, an assumption that may not hold. In a later analysis, TCR association rates were found to vary across HLA loci, with the most associated TCRs seen for DRB1 alleles and the fewest for HLA-C alleles. Because the 87-base-pair reads could not distinguish some IMGT-functional V segments, including TRBV6-2 and TRBV6-3, those segments were excluded. Only TCR beta chains were sequenced in this cohort, and the absence of alpha or paired-chain data limited detectable features.

The V and J genes are TRBV5-4 and TRBJ1-2; 7 bases in the junction line up with TRBD1. Sequenced material: PBMCs. This sequence was found in a woman in her forties in good health and CMV-seropositive. The CDR3 loop reads CASSTPTGVGGYTF. The DNA sequence is as follows: TGTGCCAGCAGCACTCCAACAGGGGTTGGTGGCTACACCTTC.